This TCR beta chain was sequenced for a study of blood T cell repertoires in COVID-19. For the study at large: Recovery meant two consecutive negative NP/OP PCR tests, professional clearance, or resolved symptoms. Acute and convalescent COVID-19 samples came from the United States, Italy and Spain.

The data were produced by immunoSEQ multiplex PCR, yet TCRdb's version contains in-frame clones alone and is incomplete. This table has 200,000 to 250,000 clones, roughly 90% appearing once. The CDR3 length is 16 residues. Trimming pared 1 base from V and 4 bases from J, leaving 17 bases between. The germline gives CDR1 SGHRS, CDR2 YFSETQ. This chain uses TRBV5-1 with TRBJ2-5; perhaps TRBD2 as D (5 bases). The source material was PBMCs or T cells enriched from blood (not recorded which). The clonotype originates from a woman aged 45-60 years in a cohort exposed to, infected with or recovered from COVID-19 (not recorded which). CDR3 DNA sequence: TGCGCCAGCAGCTTGAGTCTAGTCGGGGTCGGAGAGACCCAGTACTTC. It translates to CASSLSLVGVGETQYF.